This T cell receptor (beta chain) was captured by sequencing in a study of blood T cells in healthy people across ages. General observations from the study: Changes in expanded clonotypes were possibly confounded, as the CMV status of donors was unknown. Researchers judged that diversity estimates from one million T cells fell short of true values.

Healthy Caucasian individuals from Russia aged about 6 to 100 were enrolled as donors. About this clonotype: Its cognate antigen is unknown.

The second PCR ran about 6 to 12 cycles with a sample-barcoded 5' primer and J-beta primers. TCRdb passed the 5' RACE reads through MiXCR, listing each CDR3 protein once. This sample has more than 650,000 distinct CDR3 sequences, with about 20% found just once. There are 15 residues in the CDR3. Germline V CDR1 and CDR2: DFQATT, SNEGSKA (reference sequence). V lost 2 bases to trimming and J lost 5 bases; unmatched junction nucleotides: 9. V is TRBV20-1 and J is TRBJ2-5; TRBD1 matches 9 bases. The receptor was isolated from a man between 65 and 85 years old in good health. The sample taken for sequencing was blood. The CDR3 DNA is TGCAGTGCTAGACGACAGGGGGGACGGCGGGAGACCCAGTACTTC. This encodes CSARRQGGRRETQYF.